This T cell receptor beta chain was documented in a study of shared clonotypes between healthy human individuals. Naive CD8 cells lacked CD45RO, underwent positive selection for CCR7 and left out terminally differentiated effector memory CD45RA+ cells. Nashville, Tennessee was home to all donors, each a Caucasian adult. Several immunoSEQ 96-well plates shared each subset's DNA, each plate a replicate. Clones were read by immunoSEQ multiplex PCR, and TCRdb kept only the in-frame ones, dropping some. The sample carries around 600,000 clones, 85% to 95% recorded once. Worth noting for this clone: Its antigen is not known.

Trimming took 0 bases from V and 2 from J; bases not matched to a gene: 4. The V gene's germline CDR1 is SQVTM and CDR2 ANQGSEA. The CDR3 totals 15 residues. General study points: Genetic and exposure-history diversity was limited by the few donors.

Material for sequencing was naive CD8+ T cells sorted from blood. The V gene is TRBV29-1, the J gene TRBJ2-7; 10 nucleotides line up with TRBD1. The origin of this receptor is a woman aged 30 to 39 in good health. CDR3 in DNA: TGCAGCGTTGAAGATTTGGGGACAGGGGCCTACGAGCAGTACTTC. Its protein is CSVEDLGTGAYEQYF.